These 22 T cell receptor beta chains came from one sample sequenced in a study of blood T cell repertoires in COVID-19. Data came from immunoSEQ multiplex PCR; TCRdb stores just in-frame clones and leaves some out. The sample lists about 390,000 clones, approximately 87% occurring once. The source material was peripheral blood. The receptor source for this set is an older woman with COVID-19, enrolled during active disease.

V and J are TRBV6-5 and TRBJ2-7; D possibly corresponds to TRBD1 (5 bases). The V and J ends lost 6 bases and 2 bases respectively, with 14 bases between them. This CDR3 is built from 14 residues. Germline V CDR1 and CDR2: MNHEY, SVGAGI. The CDR3 spells CASRRGQATYEQYF. As DNA, the CDR3 is TGTGCCAGCAGAAGGGGCCAGGCCACCTACGAGCAGTACTTC.

This clone was observed once. The genes are TRBV7-9 and TRBJ2-7; D perhaps matches TRBD2 (5 bases). The CDR3 loop spans 14 amino acids. The V and J ends lost 0 bases and 11 bases respectively, with 17 bases between them. CDR1 SEHNR and CDR2 FQNEAQ come from the germline V gene (reference sequence). DNA of the CDR3: TGTGCCAGCAGCTTAGCGCGGACGGGATCGTCTGAGTACTTC. This translates into CASSLARTGSSEYF. The full variable domain, its missing parts supplied by reference TRBV7-9 and TRBJ2-7, is DTGVSQNPRHKITKRGQNVTFRCDPISEHNRLYWYRQTLGQGPEFLTYFQNEAQLEKSRLLSDRFSAERPKGSFSTLEIQRTEQGDSAMYLCASSLARTGSSEYFGPGTRLTVT.

V gene TRBV5-1 combines with J gene TRBJ2-7; 11 bases fit TRBD2. Looked up from germline, CDR1 is SGHRS and CDR2 is YFSETQ. The CDR3 consists of 15 residues. With V trimmed by 0 bases and J by 7 bases, 6 bases remained unmatched. CDR3: CASSLDSGGAGEQYF. The CDR3 region has the DNA TGCGCCAGCAGCTTGGATAGCGGGGGGGCCGGTGAGCAGTACTTC.

This rearrangement joins TRBV7-9 to TRBJ1-1, with no clear D. CDR3 length: 16 amino acids. Germline CDR1 and CDR2: SEHNR and FQNEAQ (reference sequence). V dropped 1 base and J dropped 5 bases, with 17 bases sitting between them. DNA of the CDR3: TGTGCCAGCAGCTTAGTGGGCGGGGAAAGATTAACTGAAGCTTTCTTT. Translated, it gives CASSLVGGERLTEAFF.

V is TRBV5-1 and J is TRBJ1-3, with TRBD1 matching 11 bases. Germline CDR1 is SGHRS and CDR2 is YFSETQ. The CDR3 consists of 17 residues. Trimming removed 4 bases from V and 0 bases from J; junction bases left unmatched: 6. The CDR3 reads CASSAGQGASSGNTIYF. The CDR3 region has the DNA TGCGCCAGCAGCGCCGGACAGGGGGCTTCCTCTGGAAACACCATATATTTT.

The rearrangement uses TRBV6-1 and TRBJ1-2; 8 bases line up with TRBD1. Germline assignment: CDR1 MNHNS and CDR2 SASEGT. The CDR3 is 15 residues long. V was pared by 3 bases and J by 4 bases, with 7 bases of the junction left unmatched. CDR3: CASSEQGAISYGYTF. DNA for the CDR3: TGTGCCAGCAGTGAGCAGGGGGCGATTAGCTATGGCTACACCTTC.

This clone was detected a few times. V usage is TRBV11-2 and J usage is TRBJ2-7, with TRBD1 identical over 7 bases. V lost 5 bases to trimming and J lost 6 bases; unmatched junction nucleotides: 10. The CDR3 has 14 amino acids. Germline values: CDR1 SGHAT, CDR2 FQNNGV. The DNA for the CDR3 is TGTGCCAGCAGCATCTCGACAGGGTTTGTCGAGCAGTACTTC. Amino acid sequence: CASSISTGFVEQYF.

The chain carries TRBV7-9 and TRBJ2-3, with 7 nucleotides matching TRBD1. This CDR3 region has 16 residues. Trimming cost V 2 bases and J 2 bases; bases outside gene matches: 7. CDR1 and CDR2 from the germline V gene are SEHNR and FQNEAQ (reference sequence). DNA of the CDR3: TGTGCCAGCAGCTTAAACAGGGGATGGCCCACAGATACGCAGTATTTT. As protein: CASSLNRGWPTDTQYF.

The DNA for the CDR3 is TGTGCCAGCAGCGTAGATACCGGGGGGCCTTACGAGCAGTACTTC. Translation: CASSVDTGGPYEQYF. The V call is TRBV9, the J call TRBJ2-7, with D possibly TRBD2 on 7 matching bases. From germline, CDR1 is SGDLS and CDR2 YYNGEE. The ends were cut back, 0 bases at V and 4 bases at J, with 14 bases in the middle. This CDR3 comprises 15 residues.

This clone turned up a few times. The chain links TRBV2 to TRBJ1-6, with D tentatively TRBD1 (6 bases). Germline V CDR1 and CDR2: SNHLY, FYNNEI. Trimming removed 6 bases from V and 14 bases from J, with 26 bases in between. This CDR3 is 16 amino acids long. The CDR3 DNA sequence: TGTGCCAGCAGGGCACAGGTGTTCGCGGGGGCCCCGGCCCTCCACTTT. Residues: CASRAQVFAGAPALHF.

V usage is TRBV6-5 and J usage is TRBJ2-1, with 9 bases fitting TRBD1. The CDR3 extends over 13 amino acids. The germline gives CDR1 MNHEY, CDR2 SVGAGI. V dropped 7 bases and J dropped 7; count of bases not matched to a gene: 5. The CDR3 region has the DNA TGTGCCAGCAAGACGACAGGGGGAAATGAGCAGTTCTTC. Translated, it gives CASKTTGGNEQFF.

This chain uses TRBV9 with TRBJ1-3; 9 nucleotides agree with TRBD1. Germline loops: CDR1 SGDLS, CDR2 YYNGEE. Losses at the gene ends were 0 bases for V and 8 bases for J; bases not matched to a gene: 3. The CDR3 consists of 14 residues. CDR3 coding DNA: TGTGCCAGCAGCGTAGATGACAGGGGGGACACCATATATTTT. Translating gives CASSVDDRGDTIYF.

The chain joins TRBV18 to TRBJ2-7; tentative D call: TRBD1 (6 bases). Germline assignment: CDR1 KGHSH and CDR2 LQKENI. The V end lost 2 bases, the J end lost 8 bases, and 22 bases lay between the germline ends. The CDR3 consists of 16 residues. The CDR3 protein is CASSPYRQGHLGKQYF. The CDR3 DNA is TGTGCCAGCTCACCATACCGTCAGGGGCATCTAGGGAAGCAGTACTTC.

This rearrangement joins TRBV28 to TRBJ1-3, with D tentatively TRBD1 (6 bases). The CDR3 consists of 14 residues. Germline assignment: CDR1 MDHEN and CDR2 SYDVKM. Trimming took off 7 bases at V and 0 bases at J, with 10 bases between the two ends. The chain's CDR3 is CASTRGYSGNTIYF. CDR3 nucleotides: TGTGCCAGCACCAGGGGATACTCTGGAAACACCATATATTTT.

This chain links TRBV6-4 with TRBJ1-1; TRBD1 is a possible D gene (6 bases). Between the trimmed V and J ends, which lost 11 bases and 7 bases, there was a span of 17 bases. Germline CDR1 MRHNA, CDR2 SNTAGT. The CDR3 is 12 residues long. CDR3 sequence (DNA): TGTGCCGCCAGGGGTGACAGGCGTGAAGCTTTCTTT. Its translation: CAARGDRREAFF.

The gene calls are TRBV9 and TRBJ1-2, with 9 nucleotides matching TRBD1. Germline V gene sequence: CDR1 SGDLS, CDR2 YYNGEE. The ends lost 4 bases at V and 8 bases at J; junction bases unmatched: 9. The CDR3 has 14 amino acids. CDR3 protein: CASSTPGQGKGYTF. The CDR3 DNA is TGTGCCAGCAGCACGCCGGGACAGGGTAAAGGCTACACCTTC.

This chain connects TRBV5-1 to TRBJ2-7; weak D call: TRBD1 (6 bases). V gave up 4 bases and J gave up 7 bases, with 21 bases separating them. The CDR3 extends over 15 amino acids. The germline CDR1 and CDR2 sequences are SGHRS and YFSETQ. DNA for the CDR3: TGCGCCAGCAGCCCTCTACAGGGCTCGGTTCGGGAGCAGTACTTC. Its protein is CASSPLQGSVREQYF.

In the case of this clone: Distinct nucleotide sequences in the sample also encode this CDR3. The V call is TRBV7-2, the J call TRBJ1-5; 8 bases are shared with TRBD1. Germline V gene sequence: CDR1 SGHTA, CDR2 FQGNSA. The CDR3 loop spans 14 amino acids. The V segment lost 5 bases and the J segment 7 bases; nucleotides outside the gene matches: 7. The CDR3 nucleotides are TGTGCCAGCAGCCTAGGACAGGGTGGACAGCCCCAGCATTTT. Its protein product is CASSLGQGGQPQHF.

The chain joins TRBV5-1 to TRBJ1-1, with unresolved D. The CDR3 is made up of 13 amino acids. V was trimmed by 0 bases and J by 5 bases, leaving 8 bases between them. Germline values: CDR1 SGHRS, CDR2 YFSETQ. In nucleotides, the CDR3 is TGCGCCAGCAGCTTGGTTGCGGAAACTGAAGCTTTCTTT. This sequence encodes CASSLVAETEAFF. Together with reference TRBV5-1 and TRBJ1-1, the CDR3 gives the full variable domain: KAGVTQTPRYLIKTRGQQVTLSCSPISGHRSVSWYQQTPGQGLQFLFEYFSETQRNKGNFPGRFSGRQFSNSRSEMNVSTLELGDSALYLCASSLVAETEAFFGQGTRLTVV.

This clone was seen more than once but under ten times. This chain links TRBV4-1 with TRBJ2-5, with 9 bases that match TRBD1. The CDR3 runs 16 residues. CDR1 and CDR2 (germline): MGHRA, YSYEKL. The junction had 12 bases not matched to a gene; V was cut back by 6 bases and J by 4 bases. CDR3 sequence reads: CASSPTTGTGIETQYF. CDR3 coding DNA: TGCGCCAGCAGTCCTACCACCGGGACAGGGATAGAGACCCAGTACTTC.

This clone has a single count. The V and J genes are TRBV30 and TRBJ2-2; TRBD2 aligns across 8 bases. The germline V gene encodes CDR1 GTSNPN and CDR2 SVGIG (reference sequence). The ends lost 6 bases at V and 5 bases at J; junction bases unmatched: 8. The CDR3 is made up of 14 amino acids. The CDR3 sequence is CACGRGHQTGELFF. The CDR3 coding sequence is TGTGCCTGCGGGAGGGGACACCAAACCGGGGAGCTGTTTTTT. The full variable domain, with the rest looked up from reference TRBV30 and TRBJ2-2, is SQTIHQWPATLVQPVGSPLSLECTVEGTSNPNLYWYRQAAGRGLQLLFYSVGIGQISSEVPQNLSASRPQDRQFILSSKKLLLSDSGFYLCACGRGHQTGELFFGEGSRLTVL.

This clone was observed a handful of times. V usage is TRBV4-1 and J usage is TRBJ2-1; 13 positions agree with TRBD2. The CDR3 has 16 residues. J gave up 7 bases and V 3 bases, and 6 bases lay outside the gene matches. In germline, CDR1 is MGHRA, CDR2 YSYEKL. The CDR3 nucleotides are TGCGCCAGCAGCCAGACTAGCGGGGGGTTCGTTAATGAGCAGTTCTTC. Its protein product is CASSQTSGGFVNEQFF.